Below are 27 T cell receptor beta chains sequenced from a single sample in a study of shared T cell receptors in the human thymus. Here immunoSEQ multiplex PCR was the method, and the copy in TCRdb shows in-frame clones only, minus some. The repertoire holds 700,000 to 750,000 clones, with approximately 83% as singletons. Separately, the same data were catalogued under a study of human thymus T cells.

The sample was thymocytes. Source of these receptors: a girl less than two years old with a congenital heart defect.

The rearrangement joins TRBV5-1 to TRBJ2-3, with a weak D call TRBD2 (5 bases). The CDR3 covers 16 residues. V shed 4 bases and J shed 2 bases, with 17 bases lying between them. Germline values: CDR1 SGHRS, CDR2 YFSETQ. The CDR3 region has the DNA TGCGCCAGCAGCAATCCCGGAGGTTGGATCACAGATACGCAGTATTTT. Translating it yields CASSNPGGWITDTQYF.

This clone has a handful of counts. The chain links TRBV27 to TRBJ1-1; 8 bases are a match to TRBD1. J lost 0 bases, V lost 8 bases, and 5 bases had no gene match. The germline CDR1 and CDR2 sequences are MNHEY and SMNVEV (reference sequence). This CDR3 contains 14 residues. The CDR3 bases are TGTGCCAGCGGACTGGGACAGGTGAACACTGAAGCTTTCTTT. This encodes CASGLGQVNTEAFF.

This clone was detected a few times. The V gene is TRBV5-1, the J gene TRBJ2-1, with 13 bases fitting TRBD2. This CDR3 has 18 amino acids. J was trimmed by 7 bases and V by 4 bases; bases with no gene match: 14. Germline-derived CDR1 and CDR2 are SGHRS and YFSETQ. CDR3 loop: CASSRQTSGGALWNEQFF. The CDR3 nucleotides are TGCGCCAGCAGCCGACAAACTAGCGGGGGGGCGTTATGGAATGAGCAGTTCTTC.

This clone occurred once. Other DNA sequences in the same sample also yield this CDR3. This sequence joins TRBV9 and TRBJ1-1; the D is unclear. Trimming pared 0 bases from V and 3 bases from J, leaving 6 bases between. Germline V lookup: CDR1 SGDLS, CDR2 YYNGEE. The CDR3 is 13 residues long. The CDR3 is CASSVGGDTEAFF. In DNA form, the CDR3 reads TGTGCCAGCAGCGTAGGAGGAGACACTGAAGCTTTCTTT.

The CDR3 loop reads CAWRKGGAVSYEQYF. The DNA of the CDR3 is TGTGCCTGGAGGAAGGGAGGGGCGGTATCCTACGAGCAGTACTTC. The rearrangement uses TRBV30 and TRBJ2-7, with 7 bases fitting TRBD2. The trim removed 3 bases at V and 1 base at J, leaving 9 bases unmatched. This CDR3 contains 15 residues. Germline V gene data show CDR1 as GTSNPN and CDR2 as SVGIG (reference sequence).

The CDR3 reads CASSSTSRDTDTQYF. The CDR3 region has the DNA TGCGCCAGCAGCTCAACTAGTCGCGATACAGATACGCAGTATTTT. V is TRBV4-1 and J is TRBJ2-3, with D perhaps TRBD2 (5 bases). The CDR3 has 15 residues. Germline CDR1 reads MGHRA; CDR2 reads YSYEKL. V lost 5 bases and J 3 bases, leaving 15 bases between the germline ends.

The rearrangement uses TRBV7-9 and TRBJ1-2; TRBD1 is a possible D gene (6 bases). The CDR3 has 15 amino acids. The germline gives CDR1 SEHNR, CDR2 FQNEAQ (reference sequence). V was pared by 4 bases and J by 5 bases, with 17 bases between. CDR3 bases: TGTGCCAGCAGCTGTCCGCCGGGACAAATATATGGCTACACCTTC. Protein sequence: CASSCPPGQIYGYTF.

The chain employs TRBV6-6 and TRBJ1-2, with D unresolved. The germline V and J ends were trimmed by 4 bases and 5 bases, with 5 bases remaining between them. This CDR3 has 11 amino acids. Germline CDR1 is MNHNY and CDR2 is SVGAGI (reference sequence). Here the CDR3 DNA reads TGTGCCAGCAGTTGGAGTTATGGCTACACCTTC. Protein sequence: CASSWSYGYTF.

This chain uses TRBV21-1 with TRBJ1-2; the D segment call TRBD1 is taken from the table without a DNA check. TRBV21-1 is a listed pseudogene. This CDR3 spans 19 amino acids. CDR3 in DNA: TGTGCCAGCAGCAAAGGAGGGTTGGGACAGGGAGGAAAGAACTATGGCTACACCTTC. Its protein product is CASSKGGLGQGGKNYGYTF.

The chain joins TRBV10-3 to TRBJ2-1; TRBD2 matches 13 bases. V trimming: 7 bases; J trimming: 10 bases; junction bases outside the gene matches: 10. The CDR3 is 15 residues long. In germline, CDR1 is ENHRY, CDR2 SYGVKD. CDR3 region: CAITRLAGGGMEQFF. DNA of the CDR3: TGTGCCATCACTCGACTAGCGGGGGGCGGAATGGAGCAGTTCTTC.

This chain joins TRBV5-6 and TRBJ2-7; 7 positions agree with TRBD2. The V gene's germline CDR1 is SGHDT and CDR2 YYEEEE. The length of the CDR3 is 12 residues. The trim removed 4 bases at V and 7 bases at J, leaving 5 bases unmatched. The CDR3 reads CASSPRGEEQYF. CDR3 sequence (DNA): TGTGCCAGCAGCCCCCGGGGGGAAGAGCAGTACTTC.

This clone has a single count. The chain combines TRBV9 with TRBJ2-3, with TRBD2 matching 9 bases. The J segment lost 1 base and the V segment lost 0 bases, leaving 9 bases of the junction unmatched. The V gene's germline CDR1 is SGDLS and CDR2 YYNGEE. This CDR3 has 18 residues. CDR3 amino acids: CASSVGKIAGAGTDTQYF. As DNA, the CDR3 is TGTGCCAGCAGCGTAGGGAAGATAGCGGGGGCCGGCACAGATACGCAGTATTTT.

This chain connects TRBV6-1 to TRBJ1-6; possible D gene TRBD1, 5 bases. Germline CDR1 MNHNS, CDR2 SASEGT. This CDR3 is 14 amino acids long. Trimming pared 6 bases from V and 7 bases from J, leaving 13 bases between. The CDR3 reads CASRVQGRNSPLHF. As DNA, the CDR3 is TGTGCCAGCAGAGTGCAGGGTAGGAATTCACCCCTCCACTTT.

This rearrangement joins TRBV2 to TRBJ1-5; 7 bases agree with TRBD1. The V gene's germline CDR1 is SNHLY and CDR2 FYNNEI. This CDR3 has 14 amino acids. The ends lost 10 bases at V and 5 bases at J; junction bases unmatched: 11. The CDR3 DNA reads TGTGCCACGGGGAACCGGGACAGCGATCAGCCCCAGCATTTT. This codes for CATGNRDSDQPQHF.

This chain joins TRBV28 and TRBJ1-6; TRBD1 matches 9 bases. The CDR3 has 15 amino acids. CDR1 is MDHEN and CDR2 is SYDVKM in the germline V gene. V trimming: 4 bases; J trimming: 13 bases; junction bases outside the gene matches: 11. CDR3 in amino acids: CASSSRTGVLFPLHF. Here the CDR3 DNA reads TGTGCCAGCAGTTCACGGACAGGGGTTCTTTTTCCCCTCCACTTT.

V and J are TRBV7-6 and TRBJ2-7, with D possibly matching TRBD2 (5 bases). The CDR3 covers 17 residues. Trimming removed 5 bases at V and 0 bases at J, with 20 bases between. Germline V CDR1 and CDR2: SGHVS, FNYEAQ. CDR3 bases: TGTGCCAGCAGCATAAACCCACCGGGGATTAGCTCCTACGAGCAGTACTTC. Its translation is CASSINPPGISSYEQYF.

The chain is built from TRBV10-2 and TRBJ1-2; D call uncertain. V lost 3 bases, J lost 7 bases, and 18 bases lay in between. Germline CDR1 is WSHSY and CDR2 is SAAADI. This CDR3 has 15 residues. CDR3 residues: CASSEWFQVTPGYTF. The CDR3 DNA sequence: TGCGCCAGCAGTGAATGGTTTCAGGTCACCCCTGGCTACACCTTC.

The chain couples TRBV11-2 to TRBJ1-1; no clear D gene. V lost 5 bases and J lost 1, with 8 bases in between. Germline V gene sequence: CDR1 SGHAT, CDR2 FQNNGV. The CDR3 runs to 13 residues. The CDR3 sequence: CASSTLRNTEAFF. The DNA for the CDR3 is TGTGCCAGCAGCACACTAAGGAACACTGAAGCTTTCTTT. Using reference TRBV11-2 and TRBJ1-1 for the parts outside the CDR3, the full variable domain is EAGVAQSPRYKIIEKRQSVAFWCNPISGHATLYWYQQILGQGPKLLIQFQNNGVVDDSQLPKDRFSAERLKGVDSTLKIQPAKLEDSAVYLCASSTLRNTEAFFGQGTRLTVV.

The chain couples TRBV9 to TRBJ2-3; a weak D match, TRBD2 (6 bases). The germline V gene encodes CDR1 SGDLS and CDR2 YYNGEE. V gave up 2 bases and J gave up 0 bases, with 13 bases separating them. There are 16 residues in the CDR3. CDR3 loop: CASSVGGPASTDTQYF. The CDR3 bases are TGTGCCAGCAGCGTCGGGGGACCAGCTAGCACAGATACGCAGTATTTT.

CDR3 sequence: CASSEIQGIEGYTF. The CDR3 DNA reads as TGTGCCAGCAGCGAGATACAGGGTATCGAGGGCTACACCTTC. The rearrangement links TRBV9 to TRBJ1-2; tentative D call: TRBD1 (6 bases). CDR3 length equals 14 residues. Germline-derived CDR1 and CDR2 are SGDLS and YYNGEE. V lost 3 bases to trimming and J lost 8 bases, with 17 bases between them.

This rearrangement joins TRBV19 to TRBJ1-1, with 8 positions matching TRBD1. The CDR3 contains 14 residues. J gave up 7 bases and V 5 bases, and 9 bases lay outside the gene matches. Germline V gene lookup returns CDR1 LNHDA and CDR2 SQIVND (reference sequence). CDR3 in amino acids: CASSPWDRNVEAFF. The CDR3 DNA is TGTGCCAGTAGTCCTTGGGACAGGAATGTTGAAGCTTTCTTT.

This clone was detected only a few times. The chain uses TRBV27 and TRBJ2-1; the match to TRBD2 covers 9 bases. Germline V CDR1 and CDR2: MNHEY, SMNVEV (reference sequence). Trimming took 3 bases from V and 3 from J; bases not matched to a gene: 9. The CDR3 extends over 17 amino acids. Here the CDR3 DNA reads TGTGCCAGCAGTTTCTTAACCAGCGGGGGGTACTACAATGAGCAGTTCTTC. Translated, it gives CASSFLTSGGYYNEQFF.

In its sample, this clone was seen once. This rearrangement joins TRBV6-6 to TRBJ1-2; 7 bases fit TRBD1. J lost 8 bases, V lost 2 bases, and 5 bases had no gene match. In germline, CDR1 is MNHNY, CDR2 SVGAGI (reference sequence). This CDR3 region has 13 residues. The CDR3 sequence: CASSYVRGRGYTF. CDR3 nucleotide sequence: TGTGCCAGCAGTTACGTGAGGGGGCGCGGCTACACCTTC.

The V call is TRBV19, the J call TRBJ2-3; D perhaps matches TRBD2 (6 bases). Germline V CDR1 and CDR2: LNHDA, SQIVND (reference sequence). Trimming removed 3 bases from V and 2 bases from J, with 21 bases in between. The CDR3 is 18 residues long. The CDR3 here is CASSIEFWGTRTTDTQYF. The CDR3 DNA is TGTGCCAGTAGTATCGAATTTTGGGGGACTCGAACCACAGATACGCAGTATTTT.

The J gene is TRBJ1-2, the V gene TRBV7-2, with 8 bases lining up with TRBD1. The CDR3 sequence is 16 residues long. V dropped 2 bases and J dropped 7; count of bases not matched to a gene: 12. Germline V CDR1 and CDR2: SGHTA, FQGNSA. The CDR3 nucleotides read TGTGCCAGCAGCTTACCGACAGGGGCCTTAATGTGTGGCTACACCTTC. Translated: CASSLPTGALMCGYTF.

For the CDR3, the DNA is TGCGCCAGCAGCCAAGTCCGGGGAAAGAGCTCCTACGAGCAGTACTTC. Amino acid sequence: CASSQVRGKSSYEQYF. This chain links TRBV4-3 with TRBJ2-7; weak D call: TRBD2 (5 bases). V was cut by 1 base and J by 0 bases, with 13 bases left in between. This CDR3 is 16 amino acids long. Germline values: CDR1 LGHNA, CDR2 YSLEER.

The chain joins TRBV5-3 to TRBJ2-3; D perhaps matches TRBD2 (6 bases). TRBV5-3 is an ORF, with its function uncertain. This CDR3 contains 18 residues. V was clipped by 2 bases and J by 0 bases, with 19 bases between them. The CDR3 bases are TGTGCCAGAAGCTTCGGACACCCATGGGGGACTAGCACAGATACGCAGTATTTT. Translation gives CARSFGHPWGTSTDTQYF.